These T cell receptor beta chains were read from a single sample in a study of control samples from healthy donors and cancer patients. Generated by immunoSEQ multiplex PCR, the TCRdb table keeps only in-frame clones and is missing some. The sample lists 25,000 to 35,000 clones; 91% were seen once. Sequencing was carried out using PBMCs. The receptor set was obtained from a man in his forties or fifties with lung cancer. Both conserved end residues are part of each CDR3. A D gene is named only where the DNA matches it firmly. Not every row has a clone size; where given, it reads once, few, many or a size class.

CDR3 DNA	CDR3 protein	D gene	V gene	clone size	J gene	CDR3 length
TGTGCCAGCAGCTTAATTGCACAGAACACTGAAGCTTTCTTT	CASSLIAQNTEAFF	.	TRBV7-6	.	TRBJ1-1	14
TGTGCCACCTCCTCCTATCGCGGCAGACTATCTGGGGCCAACGTCCTGACTTTC	CATSSYRGRLSGANVLTF	.	TRBV18	.	TRBJ2-6	18
TGTGCCAGCAGCCGAGCTTTTGTCACGCTGTACTTC	CASSRAFVTLYF	.	TRBV3-1/TRBV3-2	once	TRBJ2-7	12
TGTGCCAGCAGCTTGGTCGGGTTTGTTGGCTACACCTTC	CASSLVGFVGYTF	.	TRBV5-8	.	TRBJ1-2	13
TGTGCCAGCAGCTTAGATATTGCCCTCTCGTCCTATGGCTACACCTTC	CASSLDIALSSYGYTF	.	TRBV11-2	.	TRBJ1-2	16
TGTGCCAGCAGTCCAAAGGGCACCGGGGAGCTGTTTTTT	CASSPKGTGELFF	.	TRBV6-5	.	TRBJ2-2	13
TGCAGCGTTGAGATGTACGGCAGGGGGGTGGGCACCGGGGAGCTGTTTTTT	CSVEMYGRGVGTGELFF	.	TRBV29-1	.	TRBJ2-2	17
TGTGCCAGCAGCTTAAATGCAGGGATTAATTCACCCCTCCACTTT	CASSLNAGINSPLHF	.	TRBV7-3	.	TRBJ1-6	15
TGTGCCAGCAGCAAGACTGGAATCCAGGAGACCCAGTACTTC	CASSKTGIQETQYF	.	TRBV7-6	.	TRBJ2-5	14
TGCGCCAGCAGCCAAGACTCCCGAACAGGGGGAAACACCATATATTTT	CASSQDSRTGGNTIYF	.	TRBV4-3	once	TRBJ1-3	16
TGTGCCAGCAGCTCGTGGACAGGGGCGCGAGGCTACACCTTC	CASSSWTGARGYTF	TRBD1	TRBV5-4	.	TRBJ1-2	14
TGTGCCAGCAGGGACAGGGGGAACACCGGGGAGCTGTTTTTT	CASRDRGNTGELFF	TRBD1	TRBV7-2	large	TRBJ2-2	14
TGTGCCAGCAGGATAGGGGGTCCGAACACTGAAGCTTTCTTT	CASRIGGPNTEAFF	.	TRBV2	.	TRBJ1-1	14
TGCGCCAGCAGCCAAGGCGGGACTAGCGGCCCTGGGGCCAACGTCCTGACTTTC	CASSQGGTSGPGANVLTF	TRBD2	TRBV4-3	once	TRBJ2-6	18
TGCGCCAGCAGCCTCGGGGTTGGCACCATATATTTT	CASSLGVGTIYF	.	TRBV5-1	.	TRBJ1-3	12
TGTGCCAGCAGTGGGGAGGGTGGGACAGGGAGGAGGTGGCAGTACTTC	CASSGEGGTGRRWQYF	TRBD1	TRBV6-1	.	TRBJ2-7	16
TGTGCCACCAGCAGAGGAACGGCACATGGCTACACCTTC	CATSRGTAHGYTF	.	TRBV15	once	TRBJ1-2	13
TGCGCCAGCAGCTTGGATGGGACAGGGGCCTACGAGCAGTACTTC	CASSLDGTGAYEQYF	TRBD1	TRBV5-1	once	TRBJ2-7	15
TGTGCCAGTAGTATAATGGGACAGACACCCTCTGGAAACACCATATATTTT	CASSIMGQTPSGNTIYF	TRBD1	TRBV19	few	TRBJ1-3	17
TGCGCCAGCAGGGAGACTAGCGGACACACCGGGGAGCTGTTTTTT	CASRETSGHTGELFF	TRBD2	TRBV10-2	.	TRBJ2-2	15
TGTGCCAGTACACCCCCGGGGAGGGTCTATCAGCCCCAGCATTTT	CASTPPGRVYQPQHF	.	TRBV19	once	TRBJ1-5	15
TGTGCCAGCACCGGGGGACAATGGAACACTGAAGCTTTCTTT	CASTGGQWNTEAFF	.	TRBV9	.	TRBJ1-1	14